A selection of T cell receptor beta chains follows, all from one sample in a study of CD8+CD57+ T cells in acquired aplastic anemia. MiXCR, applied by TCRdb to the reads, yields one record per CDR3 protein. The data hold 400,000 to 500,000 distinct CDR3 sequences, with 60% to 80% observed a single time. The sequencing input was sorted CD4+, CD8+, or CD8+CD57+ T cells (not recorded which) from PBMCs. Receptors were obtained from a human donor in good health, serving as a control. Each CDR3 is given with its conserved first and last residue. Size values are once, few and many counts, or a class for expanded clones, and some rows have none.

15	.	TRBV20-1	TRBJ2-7	CSVDAHMNTVAEQYF
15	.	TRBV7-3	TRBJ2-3	CASSVERLSTVTQYF
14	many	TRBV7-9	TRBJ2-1	CASSRDRAYNEQFF
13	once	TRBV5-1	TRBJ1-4	CASSLARAEKLFF
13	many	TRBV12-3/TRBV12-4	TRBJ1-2	CASSLRVTYGYTF
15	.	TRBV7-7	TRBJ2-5	CASSFGLAGVENQYF
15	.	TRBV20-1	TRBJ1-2	CSASSQGVYGYGYTF
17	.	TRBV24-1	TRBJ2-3	CATSDFWTSGSTDTQYF
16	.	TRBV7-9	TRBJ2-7	CASSSGTRDRVDEQYF
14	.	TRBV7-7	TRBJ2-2	CASSLAAGTGELFF
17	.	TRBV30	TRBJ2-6	CAWGGQGKPSGADVLTF
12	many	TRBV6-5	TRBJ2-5	CASSTSQETQYF
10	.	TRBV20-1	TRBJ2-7	CSAVSGEQYF
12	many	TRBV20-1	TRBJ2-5	CSAMTGGETQYF
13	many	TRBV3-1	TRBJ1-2	CASSPTGGYGYTF
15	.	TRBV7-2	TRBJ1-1	CASSRSTGAATEAFF
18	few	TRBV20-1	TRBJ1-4	CSAPQGRDAGQGGEKLFF
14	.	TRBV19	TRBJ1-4	CASNTGALYEKLFF
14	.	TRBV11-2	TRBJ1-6	CASSWQGSHSPLHF
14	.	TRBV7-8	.	CASLGGPRKETQYF
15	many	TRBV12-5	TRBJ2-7	CASGSGQDGSYEQYF
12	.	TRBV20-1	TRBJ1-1	CSASAWTTEAFF
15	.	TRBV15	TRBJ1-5	CATSRTGQGYQPQHF
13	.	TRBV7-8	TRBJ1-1	CASKGRLNTEAFF
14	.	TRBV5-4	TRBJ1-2	CASSLVCRYYGYTF
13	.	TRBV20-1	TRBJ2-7	CSAETGQPYEQYF
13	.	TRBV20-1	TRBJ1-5	CSATPGRNQPRHF
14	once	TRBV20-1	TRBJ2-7	CSARGPREASEQYF
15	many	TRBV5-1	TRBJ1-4	CASTHDGQTNEKLFF
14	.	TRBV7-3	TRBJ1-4	CASSVQGADDELFF
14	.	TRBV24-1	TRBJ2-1	CATSDPGTGMEQFF
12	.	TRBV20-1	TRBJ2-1	CSARTSPDTQFF
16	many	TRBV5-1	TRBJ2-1	CASSLDSAWGGNEQFF
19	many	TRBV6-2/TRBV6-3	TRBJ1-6	CASRSPGQGAKTYNSPLHF
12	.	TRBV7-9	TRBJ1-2	CASSAKNYGYTF
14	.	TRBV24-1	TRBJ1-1	CATVSIQGNTEAFF
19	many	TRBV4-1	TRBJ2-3	CASSQYYGTSASSTDTQYF